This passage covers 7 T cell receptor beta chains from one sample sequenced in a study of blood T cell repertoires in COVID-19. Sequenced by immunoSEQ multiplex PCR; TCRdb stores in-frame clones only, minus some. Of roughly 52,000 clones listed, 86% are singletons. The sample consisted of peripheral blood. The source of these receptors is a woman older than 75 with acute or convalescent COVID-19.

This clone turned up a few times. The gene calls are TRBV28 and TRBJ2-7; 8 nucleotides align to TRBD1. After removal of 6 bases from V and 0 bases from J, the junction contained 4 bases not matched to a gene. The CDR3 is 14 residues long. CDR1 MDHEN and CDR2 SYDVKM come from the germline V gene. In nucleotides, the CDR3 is TGTGCCAGCAGGTCAGGGGGCGGCTCCTACGAGCAGTACTTC. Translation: CASRSGGGSYEQYF.

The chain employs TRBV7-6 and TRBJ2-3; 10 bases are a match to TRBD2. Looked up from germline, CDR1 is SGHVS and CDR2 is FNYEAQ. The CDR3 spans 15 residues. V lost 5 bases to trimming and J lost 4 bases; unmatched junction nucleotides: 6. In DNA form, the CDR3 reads TGTGCCAGCAGCCAAAGCGGGGGGGCATCAGATACGCAGTATTTT. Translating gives CASSQSGGASDTQYF. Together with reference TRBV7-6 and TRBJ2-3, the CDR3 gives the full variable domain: GAGVSQSPRYKVTKRGQDVALRCDPISGHVSLYWYRQALGQGPEFLTYFNYEAQQDKSGLPNDRFSAERPEGSISTLTIQRTEQRDSAMYRCASSQSGGASDTQYFGPGTRLTVL.

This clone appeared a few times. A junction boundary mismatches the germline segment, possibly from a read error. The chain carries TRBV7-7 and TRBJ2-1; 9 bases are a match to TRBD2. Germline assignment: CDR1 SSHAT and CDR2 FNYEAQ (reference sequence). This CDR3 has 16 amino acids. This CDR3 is CASSHGLAKRQDEQFF. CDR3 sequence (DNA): TGTGCTAGCAGCCACGGACTAGCGAAGAGACAGGATGAGCAGTTCTTC.

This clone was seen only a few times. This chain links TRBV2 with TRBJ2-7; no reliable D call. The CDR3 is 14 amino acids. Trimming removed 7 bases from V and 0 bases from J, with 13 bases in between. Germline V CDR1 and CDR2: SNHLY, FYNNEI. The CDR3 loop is CASTAERSSYEQYV. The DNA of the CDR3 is TGTGCCAGCACGGCGGAACGGAGCTCCTACGAGCAGTACGTC.

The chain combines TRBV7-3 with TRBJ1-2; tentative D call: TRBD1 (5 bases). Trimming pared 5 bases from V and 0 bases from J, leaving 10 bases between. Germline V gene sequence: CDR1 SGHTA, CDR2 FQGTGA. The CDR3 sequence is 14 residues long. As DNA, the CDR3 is TGTGCCAGCAGCCCGGGGGTTTCTAACTATGGCTACACCTTC. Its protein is CASSPGVSNYGYTF.

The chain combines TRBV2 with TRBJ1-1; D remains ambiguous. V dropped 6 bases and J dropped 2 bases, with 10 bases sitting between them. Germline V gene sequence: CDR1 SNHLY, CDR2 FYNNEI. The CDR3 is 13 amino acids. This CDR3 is CASRRYTNTEAFF. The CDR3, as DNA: TGTGCCAGCAGGAGGTACACAAACACTGAAGCTTTCTTT.

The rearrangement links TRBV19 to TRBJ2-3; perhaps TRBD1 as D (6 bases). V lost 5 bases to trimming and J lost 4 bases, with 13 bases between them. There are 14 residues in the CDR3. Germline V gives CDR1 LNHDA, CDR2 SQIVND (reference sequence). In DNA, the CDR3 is TGTGCCAGTAGTCCGAGACAGGTTCCAGATACGCAGTATTTT. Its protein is CASSPRQVPDTQYF.